The 31 T cell receptor beta chains below all came from one sample that was sequenced in a study of T cell responses to AZD1222 COVID-19 vaccine (dated by TCRdb to the early 2020s). Libraries were built with the immunoSEQ multiplex PCR assay. TCRdb took this table from immuneACCESS and kept in-frame rearrangements with V and J called. Such tables lack part of the clones; where checked against another copy, unresolved V genes explain under half of the gap, and the rest is unexplained. This sample gives tens of thousands of clones in total; around 90% of them show up just once. The leading ten clones occupy roughly 2.5% of the sample. In light of the paper, this sample's time point label describes: baseline before first vaccination. The starting material was peripheral blood, obtained on day 0 of AZD1222 vaccination. These receptors were collected from an adult in good health.

This chain uses TRBV6-5 with TRBJ2-3; D remains unclear. Germline values: CDR1 MNHEY, CDR2 SVGAGI. V was clipped by 0 bases and J by 1 base, with 5 bases between them. This CDR3 spans 14 amino acids. The CDR3 loop reads CASSYSFGTDTQYF. The CDR3 bases are TGTGCCAGCAGTTACTCCTTCGGCACAGATACGCAGTATTTT.

In its sample, this clone was seen a few times. This chain links TRBV4-3 with TRBJ2-3; the D is unclear. Germline V gene data show CDR1 as LGHNA and CDR2 as YSLEER. V was clipped by 0 bases and J by 2 bases, with 6 bases between them. The CDR3 has 14 residues. Here the CDR3 reads CASSQDGNTDTQYF. In DNA, the CDR3 is TGCGCCAGCAGCCAAGATGGGAACACAGATACGCAGTATTTT.

V usage is TRBV27 and J usage is TRBJ1-1; D is unclear. This CDR3 spans 11 amino acids. CDR1 MNHEY and CDR2 SMNVEV come from the germline V gene (reference sequence). V was cut by 10 bases and J by 6 bases, with 12 bases left in between. CDR3 DNA: TGTGCCACAAACTTCGGTTCTGAAGCTTTCTTT. Its translation is CATNFGSEAFF.

This chain joins TRBV19 and TRBJ1-1; D uncertain. The CDR3 totals 14 residues. V lost 5 bases and J 0 bases, leaving 10 bases between the germline ends. Germline V lookup: CDR1 LNHDA, CDR2 SQIVND (reference sequence). Here the CDR3 DNA reads TGTGCCAGTAGTTTTCCCGGGATGAACACTGAAGCTTTCTTT. Protein sequence: CASSFPGMNTEAFF.

The chain employs TRBV19 and TRBJ1-1; the match to TRBD1 covers 7 bases. CDR3 length equals 13 residues. Germline CDR1 LNHDA, CDR2 SQIVND (reference sequence). V shed 6 bases and J 5 bases; nucleotides not matched to a gene: 6. CDR3 protein: CASRKGAGTEAFF. CDR3 DNA sequence: TGTGCCAGTAGAAAGGGGGCAGGTACTGAAGCTTTCTTT.

The chain employs TRBV7-2 and TRBJ2-1; 10 bases are shared with TRBD1. V was pared by 5 bases and J by 6 bases, with 16 bases of the junction left unmatched. The CDR3 length is 18 residues. Germline CDR1 and CDR2: SGHTA and FQGNSA. CDR3: CASSLEPPGTGVVNEQFF. CDR3 nucleotide sequence: TGTGCCAGCAGCCTTGAACCTCCTGGGACAGGGGTGGTCAATGAGCAGTTCTTC.

V gene TRBV6-5 combines with J gene TRBJ1-6; TRBD1 matches at 12 bases. This CDR3 spans 14 amino acids. In germline, CDR1 is MNHEY, CDR2 SVGAGI. Trimming cost V 6 bases and J 9 bases; bases outside gene matches: 3. The CDR3 loop is CASSRDRGLSPLHF. The CDR3 region has the DNA TGTGCCAGCAGCCGGGACAGGGGGCTTTCACCCCTCCACTTT.

V is TRBV4-2 and J is TRBJ2-7, with 15 bases fitting TRBD2. Germline V gene lookup returns CDR1 LGHNA and CDR2 YNFKEQ. The CDR3 runs to 17 residues. After removal of 1 base from V and 0 bases from J, the junction contained 1 base not matched to a gene. The CDR3 DNA reads as TGTGCCAGCAGCCAAGGGACTAGCGGGAGGGCCTCCTACGAGCAGTACTTC. It translates to CASSQGTSGRASYEQYF.

The chain combines TRBV19 with TRBJ1-2; D is ambiguous. V dropped 7 bases and J dropped 4 bases, with 16 bases sitting between them. The CDR3 has 14 amino acids. Germline V gene lookup returns CDR1 LNHDA and CDR2 SQIVND (reference sequence). CDR3: CASTPAGAIYGYTF. The CDR3 DNA reads TGTGCCAGTACCCCGGCAGGCGCCATCTATGGCTACACCTTC.

The chain links TRBV30 to TRBJ1-2; 9 nucleotides align to TRBD1. V lost 3 bases, J lost 2 bases, and 4 bases stayed unmatched. Germline-derived CDR1 and CDR2 are GTSNPN and SVGIG (reference sequence). The CDR3 length is 14 residues. The CDR3 DNA reads as TGTGCCTGGAGCACCGGGACAGGGAACTATGGCTACACCTTC. Its translation is CAWSTGTGNYGYTF.

This chain connects TRBV10-3 to TRBJ1-1, with 8 nucleotides matching TRBD1. This CDR3 region has 15 residues. Germline CDR1 and CDR2: ENHRY and SYGVKD. J was trimmed by 0 bases and V by 4 bases; bases with no gene match: 4. CDR3 nucleotide sequence: TGTGCCATCAGTGGCCGGGACAGGATGAACACTGAAGCTTTCTTT. Its translation is CAISGRDRMNTEAFF.

This rearrangement joins TRBV6-4 to TRBJ2-1; no firm D call. The germline gives CDR1 MRHNA, CDR2 SNTAGT. The V end lost 6 bases, the J end lost 7 bases, and 13 bases lay between the germline ends. There are 13 residues in the CDR3. The CDR3 loop reads CASSRAPQNEQFF. CDR3 in DNA: TGTGCCAGCAGCCGGGCCCCACAAAATGAGCAGTTCTTC.

The CDR3 region has the DNA TGTGCCAGCAGCTTAGGCCTTCAGGGGTCCGGAAACACCATATATTTT. It is translated as CASSLGLQGSGNTIYF. This sequence joins TRBV11-2 and TRBJ1-3; tentatively, D is TRBD1 (6 bases). The V end lost 1 base, the J end lost 4 bases, and 14 bases lay between the germline ends. Germline CDR1 reads SGHAT; CDR2 reads FQNNGV. This CDR3 spans 16 amino acids.

Here the CDR3 reads CASSVSGIGTDTQYF. In nucleotides, the CDR3 is TGTGCCAGCAGCGTTAGCGGGATCGGCACAGATACGCAGTATTTT. This chain connects TRBV9 to TRBJ2-3; 8 bases agree with TRBD2. Germline loops: CDR1 SGDLS, CDR2 YYNGEE. This CDR3 is built from 15 residues. The V gene end was trimmed by 2 bases and the J gene end by 1 base; junction bases not matched to a gene: 3.

V usage is TRBV14 and J usage is TRBJ1-6, with a tentative D call TRBD1 (6 bases). Trimming pared 1 base from V and 13 bases from J, leaving 14 bases between. In germline, CDR1 is SGHDN, CDR2 FVKESK. The CDR3 is 14 residues long. The CDR3 here is CASSQGHRERPLHF. Here the CDR3 DNA reads TGTGCCAGCAGCCAAGGCCACAGGGAAAGGCCCCTCCACTTT.

The V gene is TRBV30, the J gene TRBJ1-1; no reliable D call. The CDR3 spans 11 residues. With 2 bases removed from V and 8 bases from J, the gap between germline ends came to 9 bases. CDR1 and CDR2 (germline): GTSNPN, SVGIG (reference sequence). CDR3 nucleotide sequence: TGTGCCTGGAGTTGGGGAGCGGAAGCTTTCTTT. As protein: CAWSWGAEAFF.

The chain joins TRBV6-5 to TRBJ2-7, with D possibly being TRBD1 (6 bases). CDR1 is MNHEY and CDR2 is SVGAGI in the germline V gene. V lost 1 base and J lost 2, with 15 bases in between. The CDR3 covers 16 residues. The CDR3 DNA is TGTGCCAGCAGTTACTTCTCCGGTGGACAGACCTACGAGCAGTACTTC. Translating gives CASSYFSGGQTYEQYF.

The chain links TRBV11-2 to TRBJ1-1; 8 nucleotides match TRBD1. CDR3 size: 13 residues. The germline V gene has CDR1 SGHAT and CDR2 FQNNGV. The J segment lost 5 bases and the V segment lost 4 bases, leaving 3 bases of the junction unmatched. CDR3 sequence: CASSSQGGTEAFF. CDR3 nucleotide sequence: TGTGCCAGCAGCTCACAGGGGGGGACTGAAGCTTTCTTT.

This chain connects TRBV18 to TRBJ1-1; perhaps TRBD1 as D (5 bases). The V end lost 4 bases, the J end lost 7 bases, and 19 bases lay between the germline ends. The CDR3 runs to 15 residues. Germline CDR1 is KGHSH and CDR2 is LQKENI. Here the CDR3 reads CASSLGESRAVEAFF. In DNA form, the CDR3 reads TGTGCCAGCTCACTCGGAGAGTCCAGGGCTGTTGAAGCTTTCTTT. Variable domain in full (rest from reference TRBV18 and TRBJ1-1): NAGVMQNPRHLVRRRGQEARLRCSPMKGHSHVYWYRQLPEEGLKFMVYLQKENIIDESGMPKERFSAEFPKEGPSILRIQQVVRGDSAAYFCASSLGESRAVEAFFGQGTRLTVV.

V and J are TRBV6-4 and TRBJ1-4; D gene ambiguous. Germline CDR1 reads MRHNA; CDR2 reads SNTAGT. This CDR3 region has 13 residues. V lost 11 bases and J lost 4, with 14 bases in between. The CDR3 DNA reads TGTGCCGGCAAAAGGGTTCTTAATGAAAAACTGTTTTTT. This sequence encodes CAGKRVLNEKLFF.

This clone has a single count. CDR3 protein: CASSLRGGWNEQFF. Written as DNA, the CDR3 is TGCGCCAGCAGCTTGCGGGGGGGTTGGAATGAGCAGTTCTTC. The gene calls are TRBV5-1 and TRBJ2-1; 8 nucleotides match TRBD2. There are 14 residues in the CDR3. V shed 1 base, J shed 7 bases, and the junction held 4 bases outside the gene matches. The germline gives CDR1 SGHRS, CDR2 YFSETQ.

V is TRBV2 and J is TRBJ2-2; maybe TRBD1 (6 bases). The germline CDR1 and CDR2 sequences are SNHLY and FYNNEI. The CDR3 loop spans 14 amino acids. The V end lost 8 bases, the J end lost 2 bases, and 12 bases lay between the germline ends. This chain's CDR3 is CASGQPLNTGELFF. CDR3 coding DNA: TGTGCCAGCGGACAGCCGTTAAACACCGGGGAGCTGTTTTTT.

This clone was detected only once. The chain uses TRBV7-9 and TRBJ1-2; TRBD1 is a possible D gene (6 bases). The germline CDR1 and CDR2 sequences are SEHNR and FQNEAQ (reference sequence). This CDR3 spans 17 amino acids. V was pared by 5 bases and J by 4 bases, with 23 bases between. The DNA for the CDR3 is TGTGCCAGCAGCCGCCGGATGGGGGGCGAGAGGTTCTATGGCTACACCTTC. Translating it yields CASSRRMGGERFYGYTF.

V is TRBV5-6 and J is TRBJ2-5; no definite D call. Germline-derived CDR1 and CDR2 are SGHDT and YYEEEE. Trimming left V 1 base short and J 5 bases short, with 9 bases between. This CDR3 contains 13 residues. The CDR3 DNA follows: TGTGCCAGCAGCTTGCTGGAATCGGAGACCCAGTACTTC. This codes for CASSLLESETQYF. The variable domain in full, with the rest retrieved from reference TRBV5-6 and TRBJ2-5, is DAGVTQSPTHLIKTRGQQVTLRCSPKSGHDTVSWYQQALGQGPQFIFQYYEEEERQRGNFPDRFSGHQFPNYSSELNVNALLLGDSALYLCASSLLESETQYFGPGTRLLVL.

J is TRBJ1-1 and V is TRBV15, with D perhaps TRBD1 (5 bases). The germline CDR1 and CDR2 sequences are LNHNV and YYDKDF (reference sequence). The germline V and J ends were trimmed by 0 bases and 1 base, with 12 bases remaining between them. The CDR3 spans 16 residues. The CDR3 protein is CATSRDRNRKNTEAFF. The CDR3, as DNA: TGTGCCACCAGCAGAGATAGGAACAGGAAGAACACTGAAGCTTTCTTT.

The V gene is TRBV3-1 (or the pseudogene TRBV3-2), the J gene TRBJ1-2, with a tentative D call TRBD1 (6 bases). Trimming took off 2 bases at V and 7 bases at J, with 14 bases between the two ends. This CDR3 region has 14 residues. Germline CDR1 and CDR2: LGHDT and YNNKEL (reference sequence). CDR3 residues: CASSQTSGALGYTF. The CDR3 DNA reads as TGTGCCAGCAGCCAAACATCAGGGGCGCTTGGCTACACCTTC.

J is TRBJ1-2 and V is TRBV7-9; D unresolved. This CDR3 is built from 13 residues. Germline loops: CDR1 SEHNR, CDR2 FQNEAQ (reference sequence). With 5 bases removed from V and 8 bases from J, the gap between germline ends came to 15 bases. This CDR3 reads CASSPRERGGYTF. DNA of the CDR3: TGTGCCAGCAGCCCACGCGAGCGGGGAGGCTACACCTTC.

V and J are TRBV7-9 and TRBJ1-1; 9 bases map to TRBD1. Trimming cost V 3 bases and J 0 bases; bases outside gene matches: 2. Germline assignment: CDR1 SEHNR and CDR2 FQNEAQ (reference sequence). CDR3 size: 15 residues. CDR3 in DNA: TGTGCCAGCAGCTTGGGACAGGGACTGAACACTGAAGCTTTCTTT. This encodes CASSLGQGLNTEAFF.

The chain employs TRBV5-1 and TRBJ1-1; no reliable D call. Trimming pared 4 bases from V and 8 bases from J, leaving 15 bases between. The germline V gene has CDR1 SGHRS and CDR2 YFSETQ. The CDR3 sequence is 13 residues long. This CDR3 reads CASSSGRGFEAFF. As DNA, the CDR3 is TGCGCCAGCAGCAGCGGGAGAGGTTTCGAAGCTTTCTTT.

DNA for the CDR3: TGCGCCAGCAGCCAAACCCTCCTAGAGACCCAGTACTTC. Its translation is CASSQTLLETQYF. The rearrangement joins TRBV4-3 to TRBJ2-5; D unresolved. Germline assignment: CDR1 LGHNA and CDR2 YSLEER. V was pared by 2 bases and J by 4 bases, with 8 bases between. This CDR3 is 13 amino acids long.

The CDR3 DNA follows: TGTGCCAGCAGTTTAATAGGGCGGGAGGGCCGAAATGAGCAGTTCTTC. Its translation: CASSLIGREGRNEQFF. The chain has TRBV27 and TRBJ2-1; 9 nucleotides align to TRBD2. Looked up from germline, CDR1 is MNHEY and CDR2 is SMNVEV (reference sequence). V dropped 2 bases and J dropped 7; count of bases not matched to a gene: 9. The CDR3 is 16 amino acids.